This T cell receptor beta chain was captured by sequencing in a study of beta chain features in type 1 diabetes. Whole-study results and caveats: Amplification by PCR could prefer shorter templates, with the same effect in patients and controls.

Expressed TCRB transcripts were sequenced because the isolated RNA had all been reverse transcribed beforehand. TCRdb keeps only in-frame clones here, not all; method: immunoSEQ multiplex PCR. This sample has about 330,000 clones, with 9.5% to 11% found just once. V lost 1 base and J lost 3; bases outside the gene matches: 2. The CDR3 is 15 amino acids. CDR1 and CDR2 (germline): SGHTA, FQGTGA. As for this clone: Antigen specificity is unknown.

The V call is TRBV7-3, the J call TRBJ2-3; 9 positions match TRBD2. Sequencing was performed on naive CD4+ T cells from blood. The source of this sequence is a woman under 40 in good health. CDR3 sequence reads: CASSLRLAETDTQYF. Here the CDR3 DNA reads TGTGCCAGCAGCTTAAGACTAGCGGAAACAGATACGCAGTATTTT.